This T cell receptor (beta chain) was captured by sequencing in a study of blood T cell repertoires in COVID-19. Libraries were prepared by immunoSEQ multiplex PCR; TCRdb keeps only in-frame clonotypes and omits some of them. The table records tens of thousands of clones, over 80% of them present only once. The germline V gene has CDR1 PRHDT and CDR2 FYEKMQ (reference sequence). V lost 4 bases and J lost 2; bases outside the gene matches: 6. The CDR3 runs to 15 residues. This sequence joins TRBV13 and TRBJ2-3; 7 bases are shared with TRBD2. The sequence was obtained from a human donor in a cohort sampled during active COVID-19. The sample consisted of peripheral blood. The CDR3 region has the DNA TGTGCCAGCAGCTGGCTAGCGGCAGACACAGATACGCAGTATTTT. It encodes CASSWLAADTDTQYF. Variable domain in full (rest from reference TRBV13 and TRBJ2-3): AAGVIQSPRHLIKEKRETATLKCYPIPRHDTVYWYQQGPGQDPQFLISFYEKMQSDKGSIPDRFSAQQFSDYHSELNMSSLELGDSALYFCASSWLAADTDTQYFGPGTRLTVL.